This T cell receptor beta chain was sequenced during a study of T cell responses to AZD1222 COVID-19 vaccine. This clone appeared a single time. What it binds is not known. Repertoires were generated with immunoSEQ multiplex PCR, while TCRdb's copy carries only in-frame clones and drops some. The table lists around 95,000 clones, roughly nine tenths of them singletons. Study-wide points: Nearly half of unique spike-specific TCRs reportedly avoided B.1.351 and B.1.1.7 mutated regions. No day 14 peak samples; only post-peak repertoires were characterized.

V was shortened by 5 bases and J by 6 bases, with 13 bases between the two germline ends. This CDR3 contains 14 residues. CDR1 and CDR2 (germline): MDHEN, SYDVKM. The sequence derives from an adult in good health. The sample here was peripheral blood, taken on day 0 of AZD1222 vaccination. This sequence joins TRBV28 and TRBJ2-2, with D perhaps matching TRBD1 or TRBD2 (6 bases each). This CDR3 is CASSGGRVAGELFF. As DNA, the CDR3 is TGTGCCAGCAGTGGGGGGCGGGTAGCCGGGGAGCTGTTTTTT.